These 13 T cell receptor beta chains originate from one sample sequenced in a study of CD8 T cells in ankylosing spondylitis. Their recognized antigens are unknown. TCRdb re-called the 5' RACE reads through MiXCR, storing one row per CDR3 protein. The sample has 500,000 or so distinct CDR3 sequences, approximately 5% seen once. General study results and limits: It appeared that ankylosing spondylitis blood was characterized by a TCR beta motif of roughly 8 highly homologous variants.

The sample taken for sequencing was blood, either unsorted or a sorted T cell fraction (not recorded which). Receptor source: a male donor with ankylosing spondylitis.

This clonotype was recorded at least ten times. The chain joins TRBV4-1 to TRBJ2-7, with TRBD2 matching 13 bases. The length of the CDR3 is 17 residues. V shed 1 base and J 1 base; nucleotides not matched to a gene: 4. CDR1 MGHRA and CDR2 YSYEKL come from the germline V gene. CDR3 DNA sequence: TGCGCCAGCAGCCAAGGACTAGCGGGGGGTTTGTCCTACGAGCAGTACTTC. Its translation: CASSQGLAGGLSYEQYF.

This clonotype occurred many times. Here the CDR3 reads CSARGGREELFF. Here the CDR3 DNA reads TGCAGTGCTAGAGGGGGGCGCGAGGAGCTGTTTTTT. V usage is TRBV20-1 and J usage is TRBJ2-2; D is possibly TRBD1 (6 bases). Germline V gene lookup returns CDR1 DFQATT and CDR2 SNEGSKA (reference sequence). Trimming left V 1 base short and J 10 bases short, with 10 bases between. The CDR3 has 12 residues.

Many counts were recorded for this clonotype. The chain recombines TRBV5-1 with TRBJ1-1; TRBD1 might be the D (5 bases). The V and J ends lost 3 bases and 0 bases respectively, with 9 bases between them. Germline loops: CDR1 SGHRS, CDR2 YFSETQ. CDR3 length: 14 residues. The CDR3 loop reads CASSSRDLNTEAFF. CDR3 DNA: TGCGCCAGCAGCTCCCGGGACCTGAACACTGAAGCTTTCTTT.

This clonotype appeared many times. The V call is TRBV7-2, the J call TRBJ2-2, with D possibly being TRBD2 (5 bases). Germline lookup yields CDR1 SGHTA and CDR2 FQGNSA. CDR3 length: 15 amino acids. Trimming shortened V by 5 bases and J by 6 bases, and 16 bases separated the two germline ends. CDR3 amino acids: CASSPFSASPGELFF. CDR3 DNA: TGTGCCAGCAGCCCCTTCTCGGCTAGCCCCGGGGAGCTGTTTTTT.

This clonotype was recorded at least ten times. The CDR3 reads CSAYGGSYEQYF. The CDR3 region has the DNA TGCAGCGCTTACGGAGGGAGCTACGAGCAGTACTTC. This rearrangement joins TRBV29-1 to TRBJ2-7; tentatively, D is TRBD2 (6 bases). The CDR3 covers 12 residues. From germline, CDR1 is SQVTM and CDR2 ANQGSEA. Trimming left V 7 bases short and J 3 bases short, with 13 bases between.

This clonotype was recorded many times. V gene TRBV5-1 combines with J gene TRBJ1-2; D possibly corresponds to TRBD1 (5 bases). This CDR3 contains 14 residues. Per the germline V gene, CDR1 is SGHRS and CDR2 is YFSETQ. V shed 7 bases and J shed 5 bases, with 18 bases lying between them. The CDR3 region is CASALDGGRYGYTF. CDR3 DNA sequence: TGCGCCAGCGCCTTGGACGGGGGAAGATATGGCTACACCTTC.

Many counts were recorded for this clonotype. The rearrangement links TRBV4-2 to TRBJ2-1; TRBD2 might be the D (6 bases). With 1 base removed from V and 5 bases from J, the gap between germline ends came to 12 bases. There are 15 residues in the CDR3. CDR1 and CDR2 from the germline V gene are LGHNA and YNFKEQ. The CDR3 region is CASSQGEAADNEQFF. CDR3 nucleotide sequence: TGTGCCAGCAGCCAAGGGGAGGCCGCGGACAATGAGCAGTTCTTC.

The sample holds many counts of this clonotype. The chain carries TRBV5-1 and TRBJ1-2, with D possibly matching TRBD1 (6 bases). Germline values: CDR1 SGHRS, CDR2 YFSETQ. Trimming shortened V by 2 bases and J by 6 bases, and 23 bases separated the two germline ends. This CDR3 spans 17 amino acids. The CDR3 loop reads CASSLTLISQGGHGYTF. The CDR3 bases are TGCGCCAGCAGCTTAACCCTAATATCACAGGGAGGTCATGGCTACACCTTC.

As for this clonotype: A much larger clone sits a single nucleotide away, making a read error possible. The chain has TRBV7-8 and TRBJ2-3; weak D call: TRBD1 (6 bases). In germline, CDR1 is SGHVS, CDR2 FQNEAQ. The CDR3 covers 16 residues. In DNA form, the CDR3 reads TGTGCCAGCAACTTACCGGGACATGAATTTTCAGATACGCAGTATTTT. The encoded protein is CASNLPGHEFSDTQYF.

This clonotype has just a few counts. The CDR3 region has the DNA TGTGCCAGTCCCCCTTTAGGGGGAACAGGCACAGATACGCAGTATTTT. This encodes CASPPLGGTGTDTQYF. This rearrangement joins TRBV19 to TRBJ2-3; D is possibly TRBD1 (6 bases). Trimming removed 8 bases from V and 1 base from J, with 19 bases in between. The CDR3 totals 16 residues. Germline values: CDR1 LNHDA, CDR2 SQIVND (reference sequence).

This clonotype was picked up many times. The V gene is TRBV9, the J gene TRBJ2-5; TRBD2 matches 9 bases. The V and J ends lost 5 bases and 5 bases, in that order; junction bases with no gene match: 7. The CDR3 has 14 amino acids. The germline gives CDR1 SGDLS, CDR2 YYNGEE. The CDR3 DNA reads TGTGCCAGCAGTGCCGGACTAGCGCGGGAGACCCAGTACTTC. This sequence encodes CASSAGLARETQYF.

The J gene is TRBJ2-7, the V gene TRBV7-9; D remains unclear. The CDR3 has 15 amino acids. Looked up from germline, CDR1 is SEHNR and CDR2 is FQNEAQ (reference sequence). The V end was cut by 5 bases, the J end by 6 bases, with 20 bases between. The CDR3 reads CASSLPRTSPGEQYF. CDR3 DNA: TGTGCCAGCAGCCTTCCCAGGACCTCACCAGGCGAGCAGTACTTC.

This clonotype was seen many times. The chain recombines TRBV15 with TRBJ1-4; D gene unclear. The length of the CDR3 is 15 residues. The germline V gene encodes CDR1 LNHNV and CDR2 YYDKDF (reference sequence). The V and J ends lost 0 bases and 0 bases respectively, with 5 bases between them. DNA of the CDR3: TGTGCCACCAGCAGAGAAATGGCAACTAATGAAAAACTGTTTTTT. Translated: CATSREMATNEKLFF.